The rows below give T cell receptor beta chains drawn from one sample of a study of cytomegalovirus exposure and HLA in healthy donors. Sequenced by immunoSEQ multiplex PCR; TCRdb stores in-frame clones only, minus some. In total, the table holds approximately 50,000 clones. The sample comprised PBMCs. The receptors shown here come from a female donor in good health and CMV-seronegative. Each CDR3 is given with its conserved first and last residue. The D gene is left open where the match is weak.

CDR3nt,CDR3aa,v_gene,len,d_gene,j_gene
TGTGCCTGGAGTGCCTACAGGGGTGTAGGCACTGAAGCTTTCTTT,CAWSAYRGVGTEAFF,TRBV30,15,TRBD1,TRBJ1-1
TGTGCCAGCAGCGTAGGATGGCAGGGGTACGAGCAGTACTTC,CASSVGWQGYEQYF,TRBV9,14,-,TRBJ2-7
TGTGCCAGCAGCTTAGACGGGTATAGCAATCAGCCCCAGCATTTT,CASSLDGYSNQPQHF,TRBV7-2,15,-,TRBJ1-5
TGTGCCAGCAGCAACTTGCCGGGACAGGGAAAAGAGACCCAGTACTTC,CASSNLPGQGKETQYF,TRBV7-6,16,TRBD1,TRBJ2-5
TGTGCCAGCAGCTTATCGGTCCCGATCTCTGGGGCCAACGTCCTGACTTTC,CASSLSVPISGANVLTF,TRBV7-3,17,-,TRBJ2-6
TGTGCCAGTAGTATGAGGGGGCCGAGGAATGAGCAGTTCTTC,CASSMRGPRNEQFF,TRBV19,14,TRBD1,TRBJ2-1
TGTGCCAGTAGTCACCGACAGCGACCTTACACTGAAGCTTTCTTT,CASSHRQRPYTEAFF,TRBV19,15,-,TRBJ1-1
TGTGCCAGCAGCGGAAAGACTCGGGAGGGGAGGGTGGATAATGAGCAGTTCTTC,CASSGKTREGRVDNEQFF,TRBV4-2,18,TRBD2,TRBJ2-1
TGCGCCAGCAGCCAAGGGACAGGGGCTTCCTACGAGCAGTACTTC,CASSQGTGASYEQYF,TRBV4-3,15,TRBD1,TRBJ2-7
TGTGCCAGCAGCTTAGAGCAGGGGGGCCGCGCTAACTATGGCTACACCTTC,CASSLEQGGRANYGYTF,TRBV11-3,17,TRBD1,TRBJ1-2
TGTGCCAGCAGTTATTCGACAGGAGATAACACTGAAGCTTTCTTT,CASSYSTGDNTEAFF,TRBV6-6,15,-,TRBJ1-1
TGTGCCAGCAGCCGGGACAGGAGAGAGACCCAGTACTTC,CASSRDRRETQYF,TRBV5-6,13,TRBD1,TRBJ2-5
TGCGCCAGCAGCTTGGGAGCGAGGGCACCAAACACTGAAGCTTTCTTT,CASSLGARAPNTEAFF,TRBV5-1,16,-,TRBJ1-1
TGTGCCAGCAGCTTGCCTAGCGGGAGGGCCGGAGATACGCAGTATTTT,CASSLPSGRAGDTQYF,TRBV7-9,16,TRBD2,TRBJ2-3
TGCAGCGTTGCAGCGGGAGGGCCCGGGGAGCTGTTTTTT,CSVAAGGPGELFF,TRBV29-1,13,TRBD2,TRBJ2-2